Listed below are T cell receptor beta chains from one sample, sequenced in a study of shared clonotypes between healthy human individuals. Data came from immunoSEQ multiplex PCR; TCRdb stores just in-frame clones and leaves some out. The repertoire holds a few million clones, with roughly 93% as singletons. Input material: naive CD4+ T cells from PBMCs. The origin of the receptors is a man aged 18 to 30 in good health. Some clones in this sample may be carry-over from other donors' samples. CDR3s include the opening cysteine and the closing phenylalanine or tryptophan. A D gene is named only where the DNA matches it firmly. Clone size appears in some rows only: once, few, many, or a class for an expanded clone.

J gene: TRBJ2-1
D gene: NA
V gene: TRBV4-2
clone size: NA
CDR3 DNA: TGTGCCAGCAGCCAAGCGCGAGGTAATGAGCAGTTCTTC
CDR3 protein: CASSQARGNEQFF

J gene: TRBJ1-5
D gene: NA
V gene: TRBV11-2
clone size: NA
CDR3 DNA: TGTGCCAGCAGCGTCGGGCTCTCCCAACTCCAGCATTTT
CDR3 protein: CASSVGLSQLQHF

J gene: TRBJ2-7
D gene: NA
V gene: TRBV9
clone size: NA
CDR3 DNA: TGTGCCAGCAGCGTAGATGAGACATCCTACGAGCAGTACTTC
CDR3 protein: CASSVDETSYEQYF

J gene: TRBJ2-7
D gene: TRBD2
V gene: TRBV28
clone size: NA
CDR3 DNA: TGTGCCAGCAGTTCACCCGCCGTCGGGGGGGCCTTTTACGAGCAGTACTTC
CDR3 protein: CASSSPAVGGAFYEQYF

J gene: TRBJ2-7
D gene: NA
V gene: TRBV4-1
clone size: NA
CDR3 DNA: TGCGCCAGCAGCCAAGAATATACAGGGATCGAGCAGTACTTC
CDR3 protein: CASSQEYTGIEQYF

J gene: TRBJ1-2
D gene: NA
V gene: TRBV7-8
clone size: NA
CDR3 DNA: TGTGCCAGCAGCCCCGAGGGACTTAACTATGGCTACACCTTC
CDR3 protein: CASSPEGLNYGYTF

J gene: TRBJ2-1
D gene: TRBD2
V gene: TRBV29-1
clone size: NA
CDR3 DNA: TGCAGCGTTGGGACTAGCGGGAGGGCCTCGGCGGATGAGCAGTTCTTC
CDR3 protein: CSVGTSGRASADEQFF

J gene: TRBJ1-1
D gene: TRBD1
V gene: TRBV19
clone size: once
CDR3 DNA: TGTGCCAGTGCACCGGACAGGGGACGGAATGCTTTCTTT
CDR3 protein: CASAPDRGRNAFF

J gene: TRBJ1-2
D gene: TRBD1
V gene: TRBV7-3
clone size: NA
CDR3 DNA: TGTGCCAGCAGCTCAACAGGGGGCTATGGCTACACCTTC
CDR3 protein: CASSSTGGYGYTF

J gene: TRBJ2-6
D gene: NA
V gene: TRBV6-1
clone size: NA
CDR3 DNA: TGTGCCAGCAGTACTCTGGGAGGGGCCAACGTCCTGACTTTC
CDR3 protein: CASSTLGGANVLTF

J gene: TRBJ2-5
D gene: NA
V gene: TRBV6-5
clone size: NA
CDR3 DNA: TGTGCCAGCAGTAAAACAGACTCAGGGGAAGAGACCCAGTACTTC
CDR3 protein: CASSKTDSGEETQYF

J gene: TRBJ2-2
D gene: TRBD1
V gene: TRBV27
clone size: NA
CDR3 DNA: TGTGCCAGCAGAATTCGGCAGGGGGCTATCGGGGAGCTGTTTTTT
CDR3 protein: CASRIRQGAIGELFF

J gene: TRBJ1-4
D gene: NA
V gene: TRBV7-3
clone size: NA
CDR3 DNA: TGTGCCAGTGCCCGGGGGGCGGAGGAAAAACTGTTTTTT
CDR3 protein: CASARGAEEKLFF

J gene: TRBJ2-5
D gene: TRBD1
V gene: TRBV6-5
clone size: NA
CDR3 DNA: TGTGCCAGCAGACGGACAGGGGAAGAGACCCAGTACTTC
CDR3 protein: CASRRTGEETQYF

J gene: TRBJ1-6
D gene: NA
V gene: TRBV6-5
clone size: NA
CDR3 DNA: TGTGCCAGCAGTTACGGGGCCTTTTATAATTCACCCCTCCACTTT
CDR3 protein: CASSYGAFYNSPLHF

J gene: TRBJ2-1
D gene: NA
V gene: TRBV4-1
clone size: NA
CDR3 DNA: TGCGCCAGCAGCCCGGGACAGACTAGCCCGAGGTTGCGGTTCTTC
CDR3 protein: CASSPGQTSPRLRFF

J gene: TRBJ1-1
D gene: NA
V gene: TRBV28
clone size: NA
CDR3 DNA: TGTGCCAGCACGGGCAGGGGCCGTGGCACTGAAGCTTTCTTT
CDR3 protein: CASTGRGRGTEAFF

J gene: TRBJ2-1
D gene: NA
V gene: TRBV5-5
clone size: NA
CDR3 DNA: TGTGCCAGCATCCCAAGGGGTGGTGAGCAGTTCTTC
CDR3 protein: CASIPRGGEQFF

J gene: TRBJ2-1
D gene: TRBD2
V gene: TRBV27
clone size: NA
CDR3 DNA: TGTGCCAGCAGTTTTACAGCGGGAGGTTATAATGAGCAGTTCTTC
CDR3 protein: CASSFTAGGYNEQFF

J gene: TRBJ1-2
D gene: NA
V gene: TRBV28
clone size: NA
CDR3 DNA: TGTGCCAGCAGTTTAGTAGGGGAGACCTATGGCTACACCTTC
CDR3 protein: CASSLVGETYGYTF

J gene: TRBJ2-3
D gene: NA
V gene: TRBV6-5
clone size: NA
CDR3 DNA: TGTGCCAGCAGTTACGGGCCGGGGCGCACAGATACGCAGTATTTT
CDR3 protein: CASSYGPGRTDTQYF

J gene: TRBJ2-7
D gene: NA
V gene: TRBV2
clone size: NA
CDR3 DNA: TGTGCCAGCAGTGAAGGGAGACACTCAGGGATTTTGGAGTACTTC
CDR3 protein: CASSEGRHSGILEYF

J gene: TRBJ1-1
D gene: NA
V gene: TRBV5-1
clone size: NA
CDR3 DNA: TGCGCCAGCAGCCCCACGGACGGCACTGAAGCTTTCTTT
CDR3 protein: CASSPTDGTEAFF

J gene: TRBJ1-2
D gene: TRBD1
V gene: TRBV15
clone size: NA
CDR3 DNA: TGTGCCACCAGCAGAAATCCAGGGGGAACTAACTATGGCTACACCTTC
CDR3 protein: CATSRNPGGTNYGYTF